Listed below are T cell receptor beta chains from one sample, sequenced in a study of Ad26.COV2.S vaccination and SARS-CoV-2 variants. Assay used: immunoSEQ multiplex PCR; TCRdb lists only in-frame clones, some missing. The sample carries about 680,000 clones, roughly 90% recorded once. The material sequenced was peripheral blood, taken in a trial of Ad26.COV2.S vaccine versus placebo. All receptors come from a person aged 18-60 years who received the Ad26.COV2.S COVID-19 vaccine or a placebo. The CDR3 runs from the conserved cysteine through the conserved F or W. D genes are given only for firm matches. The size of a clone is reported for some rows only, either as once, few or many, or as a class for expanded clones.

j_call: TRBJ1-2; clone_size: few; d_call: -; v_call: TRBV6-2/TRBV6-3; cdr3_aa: CASSYGLGYTF; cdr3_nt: TGTGCCAGCAGTTATGGGCTTGGCTACACCTTC
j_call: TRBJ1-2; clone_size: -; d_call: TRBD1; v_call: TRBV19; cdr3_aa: CASSLTGTGTYGYTF; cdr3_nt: TGTGCCAGTAGCTTAACCGGGACAGGGACCTATGGCTACACCTTC
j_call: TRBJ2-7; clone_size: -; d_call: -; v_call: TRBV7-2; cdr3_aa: CASSSTPFRGGKDEQYF; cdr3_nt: TGTGCCAGCAGTTCCACTCCTTTTCGGGGCGGTAAGGACGAGCAGTACTTC
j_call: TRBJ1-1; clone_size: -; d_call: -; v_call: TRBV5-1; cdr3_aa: CASSSTGLNTEAFF; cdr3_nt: TGCGCCAGCAGCTCGACAGGTTTGAACACTGAAGCTTTCTTT
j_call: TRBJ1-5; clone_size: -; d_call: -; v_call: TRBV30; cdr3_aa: CAWSVSPGRTSGVIGDAQPQHF; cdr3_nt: TGTGCCTGGAGTGTTTCCCCGGGAAGGACTAGCGGGGTCATCGGGGATGCTCAGCCCCAGCATTTT
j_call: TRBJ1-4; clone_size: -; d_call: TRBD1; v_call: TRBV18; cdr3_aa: CASSPQGAPGEKLFF; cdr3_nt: TGTGCCAGCTCACCACAGGGGGCGCCGGGTGAAAAACTGTTTTTT
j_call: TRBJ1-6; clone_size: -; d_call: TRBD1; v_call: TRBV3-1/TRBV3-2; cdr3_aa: CASSPGRTGGSPLHF; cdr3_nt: TGTGCCAGCAGCCCTGGTCGGACAGGGGGTTCACCCCTCCACTTT
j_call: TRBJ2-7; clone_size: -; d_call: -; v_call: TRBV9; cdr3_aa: CASSKGLSYEQYF; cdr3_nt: TGTGCCAGCAGCAAGGGACTTTCCTACGAGCAGTACTTC
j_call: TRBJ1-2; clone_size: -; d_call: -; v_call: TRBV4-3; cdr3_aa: CASSQDDRPYGYTF; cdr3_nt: TGCGCCAGCAGCCAAGACGACAGGCCCTATGGCTACACCTTC
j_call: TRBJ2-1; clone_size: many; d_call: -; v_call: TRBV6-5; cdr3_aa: CASERGSYNEQFF; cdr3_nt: TGTGCCAGCGAAAGGGGTTCCTACAATGAGCAGTTCTTC
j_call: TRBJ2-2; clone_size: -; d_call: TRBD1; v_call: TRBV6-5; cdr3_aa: CASSYSISDRGGELFF; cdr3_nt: TGTGCCAGCAGTTACTCAATTTCGGACAGGGGCGGGGAGCTGTTTTTT
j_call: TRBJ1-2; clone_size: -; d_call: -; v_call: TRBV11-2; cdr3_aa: CASSLVVRNVNYGYTF; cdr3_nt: TGTGCCAGCAGCTTAGTGGTCCGAAACGTTAACTATGGCTACACCTTC
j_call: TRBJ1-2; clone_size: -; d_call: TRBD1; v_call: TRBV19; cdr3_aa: CASSPYRGRDYGYTF; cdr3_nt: TGTGCCAGTAGTCCTTACAGGGGGCGAGACTATGGCTACACCTTC
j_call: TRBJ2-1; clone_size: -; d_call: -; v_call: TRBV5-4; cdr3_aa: CASSLGGPNEQFF; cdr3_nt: TGTGCCAGCAGCTTGGGTGGACCCAATGAGCAGTTCTTC
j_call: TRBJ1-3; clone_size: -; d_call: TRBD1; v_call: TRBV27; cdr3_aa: CASSQQGNGNTIYF; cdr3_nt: TGTGCCAGCAGTCAACAGGGGAATGGAAACACCATATATTTT
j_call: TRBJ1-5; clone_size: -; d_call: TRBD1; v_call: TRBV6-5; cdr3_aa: CASSSGQGSNQPQHF; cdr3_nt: TGTGCCAGCAGTTCCGGACAGGGAAGCAATCAGCCCCAGCATTTT
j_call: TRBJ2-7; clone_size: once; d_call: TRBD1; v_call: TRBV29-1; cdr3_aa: CSVRRQGDGYEQYF; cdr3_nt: TGCAGCGTTCGGAGGCAGGGGGACGGCTACGAGCAGTACTTC
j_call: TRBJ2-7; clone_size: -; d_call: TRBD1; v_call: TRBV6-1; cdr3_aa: CASSEAGTGVREQYF; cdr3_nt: TGTGCCAGCAGTGAAGCGGGGACAGGGGTGAGGGAGCAGTACTTC
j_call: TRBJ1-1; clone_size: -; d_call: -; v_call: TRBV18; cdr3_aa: CASSPQGISAEAFF; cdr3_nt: TGTGCCAGCTCACCACAGGGTATATCCGCTGAAGCTTTCTTT
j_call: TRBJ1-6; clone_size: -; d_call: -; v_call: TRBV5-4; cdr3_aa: CASSLEPGRNSPLHF; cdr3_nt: TGTGCCAGCAGCTTGGAGCCCGGGAGGAATTCACCCCTCCACTTT
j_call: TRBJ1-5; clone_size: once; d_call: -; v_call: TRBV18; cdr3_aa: CASSPQGDNQPQHF; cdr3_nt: TGTGCCAGCTCACCACAGGGAGACAATCAGCCCCAGCATTTT
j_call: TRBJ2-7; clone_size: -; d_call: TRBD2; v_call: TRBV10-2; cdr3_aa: CASSEPGTSGTLSEQYF; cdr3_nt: TGCGCCAGCAGTGAGCCCGGGACTAGCGGGACCTTATCCGAGCAGTACTTC
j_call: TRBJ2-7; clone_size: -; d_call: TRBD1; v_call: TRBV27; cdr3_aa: CASSFRKDRIYEQYF; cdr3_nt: TGTGCCAGCAGTTTTAGGAAGGACAGGATCTACGAGCAGTACTTC
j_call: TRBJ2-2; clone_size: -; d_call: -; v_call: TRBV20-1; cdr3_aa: CSASRLATGELFF; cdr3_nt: TGCAGTGCTAGTAGGCTAGCGACCGGGGAGCTGTTTTTT
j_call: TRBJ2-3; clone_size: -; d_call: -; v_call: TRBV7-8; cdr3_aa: CASSQRDTQYF; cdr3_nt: TGTGCCAGCAGCCAGAGGGATACGCAGTATTTT
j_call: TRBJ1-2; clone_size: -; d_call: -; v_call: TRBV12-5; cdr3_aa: CASGLDAGFGGYTF; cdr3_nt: TGTGCTAGTGGTTTGGATGCAGGGTTCGGTGGCTACACCTTC
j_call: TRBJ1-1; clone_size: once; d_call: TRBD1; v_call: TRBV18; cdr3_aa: CASSPPTGVRTEAFF; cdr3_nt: TGTGCCAGCTCACCACCTACAGGGGTGCGCACTGAAGCTTTCTTT
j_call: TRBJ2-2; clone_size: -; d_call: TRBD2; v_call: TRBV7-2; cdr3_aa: CASSFASGVAGELFF; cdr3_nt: TGTGCCAGCAGCTTTGCTAGCGGGGTCGCCGGGGAGCTGTTTTTT
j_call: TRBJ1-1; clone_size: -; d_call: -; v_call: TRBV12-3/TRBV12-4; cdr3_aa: CASSLVRSTEAFF; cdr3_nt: TGTGCCAGCAGTTTAGTACGGTCCACTGAAGCTTTCTTT
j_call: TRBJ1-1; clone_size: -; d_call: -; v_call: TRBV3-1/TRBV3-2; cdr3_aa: CASSLKATTLF; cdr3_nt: TGTGCCAGCAGTCTAAAGGCGACAACACTATTT
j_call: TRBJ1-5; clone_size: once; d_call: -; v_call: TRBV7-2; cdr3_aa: CASSLGEGPRPQHF; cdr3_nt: TGTGCCAGCAGCTTAGGGGAGGGGCCGCGGCCCCAGCATTTT
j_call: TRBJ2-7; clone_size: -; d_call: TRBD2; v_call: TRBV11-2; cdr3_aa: CASSFRLAGSEQYF; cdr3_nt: TGTGCCAGCAGCTTCAGGCTAGCGGGGTCCGAGCAGTACTTC
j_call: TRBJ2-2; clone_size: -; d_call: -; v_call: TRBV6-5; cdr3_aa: CASSRDTGELFF; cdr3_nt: TGTGCCAGCAGTCGGGACACCGGGGAGCTGTTTTTT
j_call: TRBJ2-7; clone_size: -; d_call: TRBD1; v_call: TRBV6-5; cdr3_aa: CASSRTGREQYF; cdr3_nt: TGTGCCAGCAGTAGGACAGGGCGCGAGCAGTACTTC
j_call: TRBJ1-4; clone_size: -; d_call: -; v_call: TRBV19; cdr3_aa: CASSSDGTNEKLFF; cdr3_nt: TGTGCCAGTAGTTCGGACGGGACTAATGAAAAACTGTTTTTT
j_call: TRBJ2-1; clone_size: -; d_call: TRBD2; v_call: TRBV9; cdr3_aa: CASSVGLAGGIEQFF; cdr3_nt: TGTGCCAGCAGCGTGGGACTAGCGGGAGGGATCGAGCAGTTCTTC
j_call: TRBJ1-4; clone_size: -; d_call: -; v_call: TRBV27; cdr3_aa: CASSSKSAGWEKLFF; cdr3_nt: TGTGCCAGCAGTTCAAAATCGGCAGGGTGGGAAAAACTGTTTTTT
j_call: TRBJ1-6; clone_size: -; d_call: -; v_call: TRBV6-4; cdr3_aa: CASSAEGGGSPLHF; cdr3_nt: TGTGCCAGCAGTGCAGAAGGGGGGGGTTCACCCCTCCACTTT
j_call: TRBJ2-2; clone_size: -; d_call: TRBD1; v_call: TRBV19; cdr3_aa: CASSTTGAANTGELFF; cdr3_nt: TGTGCCAGTAGTACCACAGGGGCCGCGAACACCGGGGAGCTGTTTTTT
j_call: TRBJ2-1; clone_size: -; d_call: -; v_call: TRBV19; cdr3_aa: CASSIIAQSSYNEQFF; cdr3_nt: TGTGCCAGTAGTATTATCGCCCAGAGCTCCTACAATGAGCAGTTCTTC
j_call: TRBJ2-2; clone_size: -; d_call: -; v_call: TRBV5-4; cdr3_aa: CASSHMVAGSNTGELFF; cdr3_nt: TGTGCCAGCAGCCACATGGTCGCCGGAAGCAACACCGGGGAGCTGTTTTTT
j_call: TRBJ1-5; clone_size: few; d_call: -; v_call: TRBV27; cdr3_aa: CASSWGRDDQPQHF; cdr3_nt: TGTGCCAGCAGTTGGGGGCGGGACGATCAGCCCCAGCATTTT
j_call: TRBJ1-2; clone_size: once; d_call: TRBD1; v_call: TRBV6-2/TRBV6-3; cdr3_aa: CASSSRTGGVGGYTF; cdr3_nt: TGTGCCAGCAGCTCTAGGACAGGGGGCGTTGGGGGCTACACCTTC
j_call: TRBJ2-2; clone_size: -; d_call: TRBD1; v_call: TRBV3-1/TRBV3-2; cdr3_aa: CATTATGHTGELFF; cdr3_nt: TGTGCCACCACCGCGACAGGGCACACCGGGGAGCTGTTTTTT